The following is a T cell receptor beta chain sequence with its context. Clones were sequenced by immunoSEQ multiplex PCR, and TCRdb holds only the in-frame ones, with some missing. The repertoire includes fewer than 400,000 clones, around 82% of them detected once, and 2.5% to 3% sits in the top ten. This CDR3 region has 13 residues. V shed 6 bases and J 5 bases; nucleotides not matched to a gene: 6. This sample was included in a study of blood T cell repertoires in COVID-19. This chain links TRBV12-3 or TRBV12-4 with TRBJ2-5; TRBD2 aligns across 7 bases. The receptor was isolated from a man aged 25-40 years with active or convalescent COVID-19. Sequencing used peripheral blood. The CDR3 region is CASRPTSAETQYF. The CDR3 nucleotides read TGTGCCAGCAGACCTACTAGCGCGGAGACCCAGTACTTC.